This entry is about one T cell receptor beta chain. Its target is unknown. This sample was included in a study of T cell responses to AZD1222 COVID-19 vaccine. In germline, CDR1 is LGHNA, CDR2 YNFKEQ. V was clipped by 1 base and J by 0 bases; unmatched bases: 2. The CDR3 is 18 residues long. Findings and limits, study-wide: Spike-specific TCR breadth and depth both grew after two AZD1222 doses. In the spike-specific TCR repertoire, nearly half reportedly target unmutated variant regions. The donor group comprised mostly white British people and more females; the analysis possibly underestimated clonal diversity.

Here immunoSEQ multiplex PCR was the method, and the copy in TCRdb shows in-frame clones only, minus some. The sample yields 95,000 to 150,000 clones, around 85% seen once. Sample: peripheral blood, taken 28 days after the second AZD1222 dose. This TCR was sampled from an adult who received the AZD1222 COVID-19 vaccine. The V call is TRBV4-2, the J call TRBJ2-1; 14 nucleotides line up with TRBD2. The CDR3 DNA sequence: TGTGCCAGCAGCCAAGGTGGACTAGCGGGGGGCTCCTACAATGAGCAGTTCTTC. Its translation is CASSQGGLAGGSYNEQFF.